The 32 T cell receptor beta chains presented below share a single source sample, sequenced in a study of blood T cell repertoires in COVID-19. Only in-frame clones appear in the TCRdb table, and some are missing; sequencing was by immunoSEQ multiplex PCR. This table holds some 300,000 clones, around 92% found once. The material sequenced was PBMCs or T cells enriched from blood (not recorded which). The receptors stem from a woman between 50 and 59 years old who had been exposed to COVID-19.

This chain connects TRBV10-3 to TRBJ1-5; 9 positions agree with TRBD1. Trimming cost V 5 bases and J 7 bases; bases outside gene matches: 6. The CDR3 has 14 amino acids. Germline CDR1 reads ENHRY; CDR2 reads SYGVKD. CDR3 sequence (DNA): TGTGCCATCAGTCGACAGGGGGACGGGCAGCCCCAGCATTTT. Translation gives CAISRQGDGQPQHF.

There are a few counts of this clone. V is TRBV28 and J is TRBJ1-2, with 7 bases lining up with TRBD1. From germline, CDR1 is MDHEN and CDR2 SYDVKM. The CDR3 spans 14 residues. V shed 5 bases and J 4 bases; nucleotides not matched to a gene: 7. CDR3 sequence reads: CASSRNRGVYGYTF. The CDR3 DNA follows: TGTGCCAGCAGTCGAAACAGGGGCGTCTATGGCTACACCTTC.

This sequence joins TRBV7-8 and TRBJ2-3; 15 bases line up with TRBD2. Per germline, CDR1 SGHVS and CDR2 FQNEAQ. V shed 5 bases and J 2 bases; nucleotides not matched to a gene: 8. The CDR3 spans 18 residues. The CDR3 region is CASSRGLAGGPPTDTQYF. For the CDR3, the DNA is TGTGCCAGCAGCCGGGGACTAGCGGGGGGACCCCCCACAGATACGCAGTATTTT.

The chain employs TRBV30 and TRBJ2-3, with a tentative D call TRBD2 (6 bases). Between the trimmed V and J ends, which lost 2 bases and 7 bases, there was a span of 7 bases. Germline V gives CDR1 GTSNPN, CDR2 SVGIG (reference sequence). This CDR3 comprises 11 residues. CDR3 in amino acids: CAWSLAHTQYF. The DNA for the CDR3 is TGTGCCTGGAGTCTAGCGCATACGCAGTATTTT.

This chain joins TRBV5-1 and TRBJ2-1; 8 positions match TRBD2. Germline CDR1 and CDR2: SGHRS and YFSETQ. The CDR3 consists of 14 residues. V gave up 3 bases and J gave up 7 bases; unmatched junction bases: 6. The CDR3: CASSSGGGRNEQFF. CDR3 DNA sequence: TGCGCCAGCAGCTCGGGAGGGGGGCGAAATGAGCAGTTCTTC.

V gene TRBV3-1 (or the pseudogene TRBV3-2) combines with J gene TRBJ1-1, with D unresolved. Trimming cost V 5 bases and J 6 bases, with 16 bases left between them. The germline CDR1 and CDR2 sequences are LGHDT and YNNKEL (reference sequence). The CDR3 is 14 amino acids. The CDR3 loop is CASSRDGGSAEAFF. For the CDR3, the DNA is TGTGCCAGCAGCAGAGATGGAGGATCGGCTGAAGCTTTCTTT.

This clone showed up just a few times. This chain uses TRBV7-9 with TRBJ1-2, with D unclear. This CDR3 is built from 16 residues. V lost 1 base and J 4 bases, leaving 16 bases between the germline ends. Germline CDR1 reads SEHNR; CDR2 reads FQNEAQ (reference sequence). The CDR3, as DNA: TGTGCCAGCAGCTTAGATGTTACGGAGGGCGTCTATGGCTACACCTTC. Protein product: CASSLDVTEGVYGYTF.

V gene TRBV9 combines with J gene TRBJ2-1, with D possibly matching TRBD1 (5 bases). The length of the CDR3 is 16 residues. V was cut by 3 bases and J by 5 bases, with 18 bases left in between. CDR1 and CDR2 (germline): SGDLS, YYNGEE. The CDR3 region has the DNA TGTGCCAGCAGCGCAGGGATTGCGACGTGGGACAATGAGCAGTTCTTC. Translation gives CASSAGIATWDNEQFF.

V gene TRBV5-1 combines with J gene TRBJ2-3, with 10 bases lining up with TRBD2. Germline trimming cut 1 base from V and 1 base from J; bases unmatched to any gene: 0. Germline CDR1 reads SGHRS; CDR2 reads YFSETQ. This CDR3 is built from 15 residues. The CDR3 DNA reads TGCGCCAGCAGCTTGCTAGCGGGGGGCACAGATACGCAGTATTTT. Its protein is CASSLLAGGTDTQYF.

This clone has a handful of counts. The chain is built from TRBV28 and TRBJ2-2; 8 bases are a match to TRBD2. After removal of 6 bases from V and 1 base from J, the junction contained 7 bases not matched to a gene. The CDR3 length is 16 residues. Per the germline V gene, CDR1 is MDHEN and CDR2 is SYDVKM. This CDR3 is CASRAPGTRNTGELFF. CDR3 nucleotide sequence: TGTGCCAGCAGAGCCCCCGGGACTAGGAACACCGGGGAGCTGTTTTTT.

The V call is TRBV7-2, the J call TRBJ1-2, with D uncertain. The germline CDR1 and CDR2 sequences are SGHTA and FQGNSA. Trimming left V 5 bases short and J 2 bases short, with 12 bases between. The CDR3 covers 14 residues. The CDR3, as DNA: TGTGCCAGCAGCCCTCTAAGGGAGAACTATGGCTACACCTTC. Its protein product is CASSPLRENYGYTF.

V and J are TRBV27 and TRBJ1-1, with 9 positions matching TRBD1. CDR1 MNHEY and CDR2 SMNVEV come from the germline V gene (reference sequence). J was trimmed by 5 bases and V by 4 bases; bases with no gene match: 14. This CDR3 has 17 amino acids. The DNA of the CDR3 is TGTGCCAGCAGTTCTACCCTACAGGGGGCTCGAAATACTGAAGCTTTCTTT. This translates into CASSSTLQGARNTEAFF.

CDR3 coding DNA: TGTGCCAGCAGCTTAGACCTGGCGGGGGAGCAGTTCTTC. Its translation: CASSLDLAGEQFF. The rearrangement joins TRBV11-3 to TRBJ2-1, with D perhaps matching TRBD2 (6 bases). The ends were cut back, 0 bases at V and 10 bases at J, with 10 bases in the middle. This CDR3 is 13 amino acids long. The germline gives CDR1 SGHNT, CDR2 YENEEA.

V is TRBV27 and J is TRBJ2-2; D not resolved. Germline assignment: CDR1 MNHEY and CDR2 SMNVEV (reference sequence). The V end was cut by 3 bases, the J end by 0 bases, with 2 bases between. The CDR3 totals 13 residues. The CDR3 nucleotides are TGTGCCAGCAGTTTCTCGAACACCGGGGAGCTGTTTTTT. It translates to CASSFSNTGELFF.

The genes are TRBV6-1 and TRBJ2-6; D is possibly TRBD1 (5 bases). This CDR3 has 16 residues. The germline V gene encodes CDR1 MNHNS and CDR2 SASEGT. V was cut by 4 bases and J by 0 bases, with 10 bases left in between. The CDR3 coding sequence is TGTGCCAGCAGTGGGAGACAGACCTCTGGGGCCAACGTCCTGACTTTC. Translating gives CASSGRQTSGANVLTF.

This chain joins TRBV6-2 or TRBV6-3 and TRBJ2-1; D not certain. The CDR3 length is 13 residues. Germline V gene data show CDR1 as MNHEY and CDR2 as SVGEGT. The V end was cut by 1 base, the J end by 7 bases, with 8 bases between. As DNA, the CDR3 is TGTGCCAGCAGTTACTTGGCGACAAATGAGCAGTTCTTC. Its translation is CASSYLATNEQFF.

This chain uses TRBV5-1 with TRBJ1-6; D is perhaps TRBD1 (6 bases). Germline V CDR1 and CDR2: SGHRS, YFSETQ. Deletions cut 6 bases from V and 7 bases from J, with 11 bases between. The CDR3 length is 13 residues. CDR3 loop: CASKQGWNSPLHF. CDR3 DNA: TGCGCCAGCAAACAGGGTTGGAATTCACCCCTCCACTTT.

The chain joins TRBV5-1 to TRBJ2-5, with a weak D call TRBD1 (5 bases). V lost 0 bases and J 4 bases, leaving 16 bases between the germline ends. The germline V gene has CDR1 SGHRS and CDR2 YFSETQ. The CDR3 is 16 residues long. In DNA, the CDR3 is TGCGCCAGCAGCTTGGCAATAGTTGGGGCAGGAGAGACCCAGTACTTC. It translates to CASSLAIVGAGETQYF.

The gene calls are TRBV19 and TRBJ1-5; 11 nucleotides line up with TRBD1. The V gene's germline CDR1 is LNHDA and CDR2 SQIVND (reference sequence). This CDR3 spans 18 amino acids. The junction had 17 bases not matched to a gene; V was cut back by 5 bases and J by 8 bases. CDR3: CASSPPPGTGGIIKPQHF. In nucleotides, the CDR3 is TGTGCCAGTAGTCCGCCTCCCGGGACAGGGGGAATAATCAAGCCCCAGCATTTT.

The rearrangement links TRBV11-1 to TRBJ1-6; 8 bases agree with TRBD1. V shed 2 bases, J shed 4 bases, and the junction held 4 bases outside the gene matches. This CDR3 is built from 16 residues. In germline, CDR1 is SGHAT, CDR2 FQDESV (reference sequence). The CDR3 region has the DNA TGTGCCAGCAGCTTACTTACAGGGGGTTATAATTCACCCCTCCACTTT. Its translation: CASSLLTGGYNSPLHF.

This chain connects TRBV4-1 to TRBJ1-1, with TRBD1 matching over 7 bases. Trimming cost V 0 bases and J 10 bases; bases outside gene matches: 23. The germline gives CDR1 MGHRA, CDR2 YSYEKL. There are 19 residues in the CDR3. The CDR3 DNA sequence: TGCGCCAGCAGCCAAGATCGGACAGGAACGGAAACCTTCTCAGGCGGAGCTTTCTTT. It specifies CASSQDRTGTETFSGGAFF.

V and J are TRBV18 and TRBJ2-1; D is unclear. The V gene lost 2 bases and the J gene lost 4 bases, with 12 bases spanning the gap. Germline V CDR1 and CDR2: KGHSH, LQKENI. The length of the CDR3 is 15 residues. CDR3 residues: CASSPFINLYNEQFF. CDR3 nucleotides: TGTGCCAGCTCACCATTCATAAACCTATACAATGAGCAGTTCTTC.

This clone was recorded once. The genes are TRBV28 and TRBJ2-7, with a possible D match to TRBD1 (5 bases). Trimming took 6 bases from V and 2 from J, leaving 17 bases between them. Germline loops: CDR1 MDHEN, CDR2 SYDVKM. The CDR3 length is 15 residues. CDR3 sequence reads: CASRFRTLGTYEQYF. The CDR3 region has the DNA TGTGCCAGCAGGTTCCGGACATTAGGCACCTACGAGCAGTACTTC. Combining the CDR3 with reference TRBV28 and TRBJ2-7 gives the whole variable domain DVKVTQSSRYLVKRTGEKVFLECVQDMDHENMFWYRQDPGLGLRLIYFSYDVKMKEKGDIPEGYSVSREKKERFSLILESASTNQTSMYLCASRFRTLGTYEQYFGPGTRLTVT.

The chain couples TRBV21-1 to TRBJ2-1; the table calls TRBD2, which could not be checked here. TRBV21-1 is a pseudogene locus. The CDR3 has 16 residues. In DNA form, the CDR3 reads TGTGCCAGCAGCAAACGGGTTGGGACTAGAGACAATGAGCAGTTCTTC. This sequence encodes CASSKRVGTRDNEQFF.

The chain couples TRBV30 to TRBJ2-5; D is undetermined. CDR3 length equals 12 residues. V shed 3 bases and J shed 5 bases, with 10 bases lying between them. Germline CDR1 GTSNPN, CDR2 SVGIG (reference sequence). CDR3 DNA sequence: TGTGCCTGGAGGCACTCGTCGGAGACCCAGTACTTC. This translates into CAWRHSSETQYF.

The chain uses TRBV7-2 and TRBJ1-6, with a tentative D call TRBD1 (6 bases). Germline V CDR1 and CDR2: SGHTA, FQGNSA. This CDR3 comprises 12 residues. V was shortened by 3 bases and J by 10 bases, with 7 bases between the two germline ends. CDR3 DNA sequence: TGTGCCAGCAGCTTCCAGGGGTCACCCCTCCACTTT. Translating it yields CASSFQGSPLHF.

The gene calls are TRBV6-9 and TRBJ1-1; the match to TRBD1 covers 10 bases. With 6 bases clipped from V and 3 bases from J, the junction kept 13 bases outside the gene matches. This CDR3 region has 17 residues. Germline V gene sequence: CDR1 MNHGY, CDR2 SVAAGI. The CDR3 DNA reads TGTGCCAGCAGCCCTAGGGACAGGGGTACGATGTACACTGAAGCTTTCTTT. Its translation: CASSPRDRGTMYTEAFF.

Concerning this clone itself: A read error may produce the germline difference seen at one junction end. The chain carries TRBV7-7 and TRBJ2-3, with 8 bases lining up with TRBD1. Germline V CDR1 and CDR2: SSHAT, FNYEAQ (reference sequence). The CDR3 runs to 16 residues. CDR3 in amino acids: CASSLGAGGGTDTQYF. The CDR3, as DNA: TGTGCTAGCAGCTTAGGAGCAGGGGGCGGCACAGATACGCAGTATTTT.

J is TRBJ2-3 and V is TRBV7-2; D is perhaps TRBD2 (5 bases). CDR1 and CDR2 (germline): SGHTA, FQGNSA. The ends were cut back, 1 base at V and 0 bases at J, with 8 bases in the middle. The CDR3 runs to 15 residues. CDR3 residues: CASSLVWTSTDTQYF. CDR3 coding DNA: TGTGCCAGCAGCTTAGTTTGGACTAGCACAGATACGCAGTATTTT. The entire variable domain, with the rest obtained from reference TRBV7-2 and TRBJ2-3, is as follows: GAGVSQSPSNKVTEKGKDVELRCDPISGHTALYWYRQSLGQGLEFLIYFQGNSAPDKSGLPSDRFSAERTGGSVSTLTIQRTQQEDSAVYLCASSLVWTSTDTQYFGPGTRLTVL.

The chain has TRBV7-2 and TRBJ2-7; D perhaps matches TRBD2 (6 bases). V lost 4 bases, J lost 2 bases, and 9 bases lay in between. The CDR3 extends over 13 amino acids. CDR1 and CDR2 from the germline V gene are SGHTA and FQGNSA. CDR3 protein: CASSSLATYEQYF. CDR3 DNA: TGTGCCAGCAGCTCACTAGCAACCTACGAGCAGTACTTC.

This clone was counted a few times. The V and J genes are TRBV19 and TRBJ2-1; 12 bases line up with TRBD2. The CDR3 runs 17 residues. CDR1 and CDR2 from the germline V gene are LNHDA and SQIVND (reference sequence). With V trimmed by 6 bases and J by 2 bases, 8 bases remained unmatched. Here the CDR3 DNA reads TGTGCCAGTAGGGGAACCGGACTAGCGGGGACCTACAATGAGCAGTTCTTC. This translates into CASRGTGLAGTYNEQFF. The full variable domain, completed using reference TRBV19 and TRBJ2-1, is DGGITQSPKYLFRKEGQNVTLSCEQNLNHDAMYWYRQDPGQGLRLIYYSQIVNDFQKGDIAEGYSVSREKKESFPLTVTSAQKNPTAFYLCASRGTGLAGTYNEQFFGPGTRLTVL.

The genes are TRBV5-8 and TRBJ2-7; D unclear. Germline V CDR1 and CDR2: SGHTS, YDEGEE. The CDR3 loop spans 14 amino acids. Trimming took 0 bases from V and 5 from J, leaving 12 bases between them. The CDR3 is CASSLAPSEHEQYF. DNA of the CDR3: TGTGCCAGCAGCTTGGCCCCGAGCGAACACGAGCAGTACTTC.